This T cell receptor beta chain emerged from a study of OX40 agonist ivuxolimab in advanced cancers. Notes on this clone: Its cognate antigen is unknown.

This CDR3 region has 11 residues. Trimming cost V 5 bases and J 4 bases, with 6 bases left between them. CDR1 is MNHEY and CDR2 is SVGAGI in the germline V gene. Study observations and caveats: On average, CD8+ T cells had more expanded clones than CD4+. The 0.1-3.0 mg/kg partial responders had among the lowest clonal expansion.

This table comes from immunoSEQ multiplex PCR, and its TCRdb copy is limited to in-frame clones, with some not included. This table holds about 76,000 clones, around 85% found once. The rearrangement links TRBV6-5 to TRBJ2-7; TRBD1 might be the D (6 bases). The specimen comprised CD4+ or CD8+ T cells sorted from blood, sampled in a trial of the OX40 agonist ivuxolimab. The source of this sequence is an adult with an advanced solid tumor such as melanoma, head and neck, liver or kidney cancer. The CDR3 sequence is CASSTGYEQYF. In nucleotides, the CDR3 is TGTGCCAGCAGTACAGGGTACGAGCAGTACTTC.